The rows below give T cell receptor beta chains drawn from one sample of a study of blood T cell repertoires in COVID-19. Measured with immunoSEQ multiplex PCR; TCRdb has only the in-frame clones, and not every one. This sample has about 100,000 clones, with around 85% found just once. The specimen sequenced was peripheral blood. Receptor source: a woman aged 60-75 years with acute or convalescent COVID-19. CDR3s include the opening cysteine and the closing phenylalanine or tryptophan. The D gene is left open where the match is weak. Rows may omit the clone size; those that give it use once, few, many or a size class.

d_gene	abundance	j_gene	v_gene	CDR3aa	CDR3nt
.	few	TRBJ1-5	TRBV6-5	CASSPLRLQPQHF	TGTGCCAGCAGCCCCTTAAGACTTCAGCCCCAGCATTTT
TRBD2	.	TRBJ2-1	TRBV7-3	CASRVIGGGSFYNEQFF	TGTGCCAGCAGGGTAATCGGCGGGGGGAGTTTCTACAATGAGCAGTTCTTC
.	.	TRBJ2-2	TRBV7-2	CASRLRDTNTGELFF	TGTGCCAGCAGATTACGGGACACTAACACCGGGGAGCTGTTTTTT
TRBD1	.	TRBJ2-7	TRBV19	CASSIASAYRGSYEQYF	TGTGCCAGTAGTATAGCTTCCGCCTACAGGGGATCCTACGAGCAGTACTTC
TRBD2	.	TRBJ2-4	TRBV4-1	CASSQEAGGLSKNIQYF	TGCGCCAGCAGCCAAGAAGCGGGGGGGCTGTCCAAAAACATTCAGTACTTC
TRBD2	.	TRBJ2-5	TRBV5-1	CASSLSTSGGQETQYF	TGCGCCAGCAGCTTGTCAACTAGCGGGGGGCAAGAGACCCAGTACTTC
TRBD1	.	TRBJ1-3	TRBV10-3	CAISDQGARGNTIYF	TGTGCCATCAGTGACCAGGGGGCGAGAGGAAACACCATATATTTT
.	.	TRBJ1-2	TRBV5-1	CASSLQQQNYGYTF	TGCGCCAGCAGCTTACAACAGCAGAACTATGGCTACACCTTC
.	.	TRBJ2-3	TRBV5-1	CASSLQAGTDTQYF	TGCGCCAGCAGCTTGCAAGCGGGCACAGATACGCAGTATTTT
TRBD1	.	TRBJ1-5	TRBV28	CASSLNRGQGTQHF	TGTGCCAGCAGCCTTAACAGGGGACAAGGGACCCAGCATTTT
TRBD1	once	TRBJ1-5	TRBV5-5	CASSFGQGVSNQPQHF	TGTGCCAGCAGCTTCGGGCAGGGGGTCAGCAATCAGCCCCAGCATTTT
.	.	TRBJ1-3	TRBV18	CASSPNKGQSSGNTIYF	TGTGCCAGCTCACCAAACAAGGGACAAAGCTCTGGAAACACCATATATTTT
.	once	TRBJ1-6	TRBV19	CASSGPTGQTNSPLHF	TGTGCCAGTAGTGGCCCCACGGGACAAACTAATTCACCCCTCCACTTT
.	.	TRBJ1-2	TRBV18	CASSPANSSPYGYTF	TGTGCCAGCTCACCAGCCAACAGCTCCCCCTATGGCTACACCTTC
TRBD1	many	TRBJ1-3	TRBV28	CASRGQGALSSGNTIYF	TGTGCCAGCAGAGGACAGGGGGCTCTTAGCTCTGGAAACACCATATATTTT
TRBD1	.	TRBJ1-1	TRBV28	CASEDRGRRMNTEAFF	TGTGCCAGCGAAGACAGGGGGCGTAGGATGAACACTGAAGCTTTCTTT
TRBD2	.	TRBJ2-1	TRBV5-1	CASSLRLAAHNEQFF	TGCGCCAGCAGCTTAAGACTAGCGGCCCACAATGAGCAGTTCTTC
.	.	TRBJ2-2	TRBV6-1	CASSYTNTGELFF	TGTGCCAGCAGTTATACGAACACCGGGGAGCTGTTTTTT
TRBD1	.	TRBJ2-1	TRBV5-5	CASSLEGQGYNEQFF	TGTGCCAGCAGCTTGGAGGGACAGGGCTACAATGAGCAGTTCTTC
.	few	TRBJ1-5	TRBV20-1	CSASRGSTSSNQPQHF	TGCAGTGCTAGTAGGGGGTCTACCTCCAGCAATCAGCCCCAGCATTTT
TRBD1	.	TRBJ1-4	TRBV2	CASRYRGQTNEKLFF	TGTGCCAGCAGATACAGGGGGCAGACTAATGAAAAACTGTTTTTT
.	.	TRBJ2-5	TRBV5-8	CASSFLGQKSETQYF	TGTGCCAGCAGCTTCCTGGGACAAAAGTCAGAGACCCAGTACTTC
TRBD1	.	TRBJ1-2	TRBV29-1	CSATGGRLYGYTF	TGCAGCGCGACAGGGGGGAGACTCTATGGCTACACCTTC
.	.	TRBJ2-1	TRBV11-2	CASSLELAGANEQFF	TGTGCCAGCAGCTTAGAACTAGCCGGAGCCAATGAGCAGTTCTTC